The sequence of this T cell receptor beta chain was determined in a study of CD8+CD57+ T cells in acquired aplastic anemia. Study in general: Quantities of DNA derived from sorted CD4+ and CD8+ cells averaged roughly 3.4 ug.

Only patients with CD8+CD57+ cell expansion on flow cytometry were chosen for sequencing. Severe acquired aplastic anemia was present in every patient. No therapy had been given to the patients at the time of blood sampling. CDR1 and CDR2 (germline): SGHVS, FQNEAQ. V was shortened by 0 bases and J by 2 bases, with 7 bases between the two germline ends. This CDR3 has 15 residues. As for this clonotype: Its antigen remains unidentified.

Study observations and caveats: There were twenty-nine CD8+ CDR3 sequences that occurred in both patients and controls.

The TCR beta profiling, which covered VDJ combination and CDR3 sequence, was carried out using genomic DNA as the template. In TCRdb, the reads were re-called with MiXCR into one record per CDR3 protein. The sample has 160,000 or so distinct CDR3 sequences; around 48% are singletons. The TCR comes from a human donor with aplastic anemia. The source material was sorted CD4+, CD8+, or CD8+CD57+ T cells (not recorded which) from PBMCs. This chain connects TRBV7-8 to TRBJ2-2; D remains ambiguous. The CDR3: CASSLAGGNTGELFF. The CDR3 nucleotides read TGTGCCAGCAGCTTAGCAGGTGGCAACACCGGGGAGCTGTTTTTT.